The 32 T cell receptor beta chains below were found in one sample sequenced in a study of early T cells in non-severe SARS-CoV-2 infection. In TCRdb, the 5' RACE reads were re-called with MiXCR into one record per CDR3 protein. The sample contains some 70,000 distinct CDR3 sequences, over 4% of which appear only once. The sample was whole blood. The receptors here all came from an adult who was a healthcare worker with PCR-confirmed SARS-CoV-2 infection or an uninfected control (not recorded which).

This clonotype has a handful of counts. The gene calls are TRBV5-4 and TRBJ2-2; a weak D match, TRBD1 (5 bases). V gave up 1 base and J gave up 0 bases, with 10 bases separating them. The CDR3 is 16 amino acids. Per germline, CDR1 SGHNT and CDR2 YYREEE (reference sequence). CDR3: CASSLKWGANTGELFF. The CDR3 DNA reads as TGTGCCAGCAGCTTGAAATGGGGCGCGAACACCGGGGAGCTGTTTTTT. The entire variable domain, with the rest obtained from reference TRBV5-4 and TRBJ2-2, is as follows: ETGVTQSPTHLIKTRGQQVTLRCSSQSGHNTVSWYQQALGQGPQFIFQYYREEENGRGNFPPRFSGLQFPNYSSELNVNALELDDSALYLCASSLKWGANTGELFFGEGSRLTVL.

In its sample, this clonotype was seen a few times. The chain recombines TRBV9 with TRBJ1-3; D gene ambiguous. With 2 bases removed from V and 1 base from J, the gap between germline ends came to 10 bases. The length of the CDR3 is 15 residues. CDR1 and CDR2 from the germline V gene are SGDLS and YYNGEE. The chain's CDR3 is CASSVSSDSGNTIYF. CDR3 coding DNA: TGTGCCAGCAGCGTCTCTAGCGATTCTGGAAACACCATATATTTT.

This clonotype occurred many times. This sequence joins TRBV11-2 and TRBJ2-1; 10 bases align to TRBD2. The J segment lost 3 bases and the V segment lost 5 bases, leaving 10 bases of the junction unmatched. Germline values: CDR1 SGHAT, CDR2 FQNNGV. The CDR3 covers 17 residues. The CDR3 sequence is CASSGPTSGEIYNEQFF. The DNA for the CDR3 is TGTGCCAGCAGCGGCCCAACTAGCGGGGAAATCTACAATGAGCAGTTCTTC.

This clonotype has ten or more counts. V is TRBV6-5 and J is TRBJ1-2; a weak D match, TRBD1 (6 bases). Germline CDR1 MNHEY, CDR2 SVGAGI. Trimming stripped 10 bases from V and 2 bases from J, with 14 bases between. The CDR3 is 13 residues long. This chain's CDR3 is CATAGGQNYGYTF. The CDR3 nucleotides are TGTGCCACCGCCGGGGGACAAAACTATGGCTACACCTTC.

Concerning this clonotype: This sequence may be a read error, since a much larger clone differs from it by one base. The chain joins TRBV14 to TRBJ2-2; D is undetermined. This CDR3 contains 14 residues. V was shortened by 1 base and J by 7 bases, with 10 bases between the two germline ends. Germline values: CDR1 SGHDN, CDR2 FVKESK. Written as DNA, the CDR3 is TGTGCCAGCAGCCAAGGCCGGGCAATCGGGGAGCTGTTTTTT. This sequence encodes CASSQGRAIGELFF.

This clonotype turned up a few times. CDR3 DNA: TGCGCCAGCAGCTTGGCCCGGGACGGCTTTGGTATGTGGTCCACAGATACGCAGTATTTT. It translates to CASSLARDGFGMWSTDTQYF. The chain is built from TRBV5-1 and TRBJ2-3; D tentatively fits TRBD1 or TRBD2 (5 bases each). V was pared by 0 bases and J by 2 bases, with 25 bases between. From germline, CDR1 is SGHRS and CDR2 YFSETQ. The CDR3 runs 20 residues.

This clonotype was seen many times. The chain links TRBV27 to TRBJ2-1; TRBD2 matches at 11 bases. The germline CDR1 and CDR2 sequences are MNHEY and SMNVEV (reference sequence). The CDR3 extends over 16 amino acids. V lost 1 base to trimming and J lost 5 bases; unmatched junction nucleotides: 4. CDR3 coding DNA: TGTGCCAGCAGTTTATTACTAGCGGGAGCGGACAATGAGCAGTTCTTC. This gives the protein CASSLLLAGADNEQFF.

The chain employs TRBV15 and TRBJ1-1; D ambiguous. Trimming pared 4 bases from V and 0 bases from J, leaving 21 bases between. The CDR3 loop spans 18 amino acids. CDR1 and CDR2 (germline): LNHNV, YYDKDF (reference sequence). Here the CDR3 reads CATSTPGRILPLNTEAFF. The CDR3 nucleotides are TGTGCCACCAGCACCCCAGGACGCATTCTCCCTCTGAACACTGAAGCTTTCTTT.

This rearrangement joins TRBV27 to TRBJ1-4; D unclear. Germline CDR1 is MNHEY and CDR2 is SMNVEV (reference sequence). The CDR3 is 16 amino acids. The V end was cut by 0 bases, the J end by 0 bases, with 8 bases between. The CDR3 reads CASSLSGRATNEKLFF. DNA of the CDR3: TGTGCCAGCAGTTTATCGGGCAGAGCAACTAATGAAAAACTGTTTTTT.

This clonotype was seen at least ten times. V and J are TRBV25-1 and TRBJ2-1; 7 bases map to TRBD2. Per germline, CDR1 MGHDK and CDR2 SYGVNS. The ends lost 4 bases at V and 0 bases at J; junction bases unmatched: 9. This CDR3 is built from 17 residues. The CDR3 sequence: CASSGQTRESSYNEQFF. The CDR3 DNA is TGTGCCAGCAGTGGCCAGACGCGGGAGAGCTCCTACAATGAGCAGTTCTTC. Drawing the rest from reference TRBV25-1 and TRBJ2-1, the complete variable domain is EADIYQTPRYLVIGTGKKITLECSQTMGHDKMYWYQQDPGMELHLIHYSYGVNSTEKGDLSSESTVSRIRTEHFPLTLESARPSHTSQYLCASSGQTRESSYNEQFFGPGTRLTVL.

This clonotype was found a few times. The CDR3 spells CAISEGNRPAGEQYF. The CDR3 region has the DNA TGTGCCATCAGTGAGGGAAACAGGCCGGCGGGCGAGCAGTACTTC. V usage is TRBV10-3 and J usage is TRBJ2-7; D may correspond to TRBD1 or TRBD2 (5 bases each). Germline CDR1 ENHRY, CDR2 SYGVKD. V lost 2 bases, J lost 6 bases, and 17 bases lay in between. This CDR3 contains 15 residues.

This clonotype was observed at least ten times. This chain uses TRBV6-5 with TRBJ2-7, with 7 bases aligning to TRBD1. This CDR3 contains 13 residues. V shed 4 bases and J 2 bases; nucleotides not matched to a gene: 2. Germline-derived CDR1 and CDR2 are MNHEY and SVGAGI. The CDR3 is CASSFGQAYEQYF. CDR3 DNA: TGTGCCAGCAGTTTTGGACAGGCCTACGAGCAGTACTTC.

The rearrangement links TRBV7-9 to TRBJ1-6; the D gene is possibly TRBD1 (6 bases). V was shortened by 1 base and J by 9 bases, with 10 bases between the two germline ends. CDR1 and CDR2 (germline): SEHNR, FQNEAQ (reference sequence). This CDR3 is 14 amino acids long. CDR3 amino acids: CASSLGGRGSPLHF. In DNA form, the CDR3 reads TGTGCCAGCAGCTTAGGGGGGCGAGGTTCACCCCTCCACTTT.

This clonotype was recorded many times. V usage is TRBV10-1 and J usage is TRBJ1-1, with 9 bases matching TRBD1. V shed 6 bases, J shed 5 bases, and the junction held 4 bases outside the gene matches. The germline V gene has CDR1 WNHNN and CDR2 SYGVQD (reference sequence). The CDR3 covers 13 residues. This CDR3 reads CASRRDRATEAFF. Here the CDR3 DNA reads TGCGCCAGCAGAAGGGACAGGGCGACTGAAGCTTTCTTT.

This clonotype has a count of ten or more. The CDR3 region is CASREGGTYYNEQFF. Here the CDR3 DNA reads TGTGCCAGCAGAGAGGGCGGGACATACTACAATGAGCAGTTCTTC. The chain has TRBV28 and TRBJ2-1; D could derive from TRBD1 or TRBD2 (6 bases each). Deletions cut 6 bases from V and 3 bases from J, with 15 bases between. The germline CDR1 and CDR2 sequences are MDHEN and SYDVKM. CDR3 length equals 15 residues.

Ten or more counts support this clonotype. The chain couples TRBV30 to TRBJ2-7; no reliable D call. Germline CDR1 is GTSNPN and CDR2 is SVGIG (reference sequence). This CDR3 has 11 amino acids. The V gene lost 2 bases and the J gene lost 3 bases, with 5 bases spanning the gap. This chain's CDR3 is CAWSLNYEQYF. Written as DNA, the CDR3 is TGTGCCTGGAGTCTTAACTACGAGCAGTACTTC.

This clonotype was detected many times. This chain links TRBV3-1 with TRBJ2-1; the D is unclear. The length of the CDR3 is 16 residues. Germline V gene data show CDR1 as LGHDT and CDR2 as YNNKEL (reference sequence). Between the trimmed V and J ends, which lost 4 bases and 1 base, there was a span of 14 bases. CDR3 residues: CASSRGTVPSYNEQFF. CDR3 bases: TGTGCCAGCAGCCGGGGAACGGTTCCTTCCTACAATGAGCAGTTCTTC.

This rearrangement joins TRBV7-2 to TRBJ2-7; 11 bases are shared with TRBD2. Germline loops: CDR1 SGHTA, CDR2 FQGNSA. V lost 2 bases, J lost 3 bases, and 3 bases stayed unmatched. The CDR3 extends over 15 amino acids. The CDR3 bases are TGTGCCAGCAGCTTATCGACTAGCGGGGTCTACGAGCAGTACTTC. Translation: CASSLSTSGVYEQYF.

This clonotype was seen at least ten times. This chain connects TRBV11-2 to TRBJ1-2; D is unclear. The CDR3 sequence is 15 residues long. Germline lookup yields CDR1 SGHAT and CDR2 FQNNGV. V was pared by 0 bases and J by 6 bases, with 14 bases between. The chain's CDR3 is CASSLDSSGRHGYTF. CDR3 coding DNA: TGTGCCAGCAGCTTAGATAGTAGTGGTCGGCATGGCTACACCTTC. Full variable domain (rest looked up from reference TRBV11-2 and TRBJ1-2): EAGVAQSPRYKIIEKRQSVAFWCNPISGHATLYWYQQILGQGPKLLIQFQNNGVVDDSQLPKDRFSAERLKGVDSTLKIQPAKLEDSAVYLCASSLDSSGRHGYTFGSGTRLTVV.

This chain uses TRBV7-9 with TRBJ2-7; 7 nucleotides agree with TRBD1. Losses at the gene ends were 5 bases for V and 5 bases for J; bases not matched to a gene: 6. CDR1 is SEHNR and CDR2 is FQNEAQ in the germline V gene (reference sequence). The CDR3 contains 13 residues. The CDR3 bases are TGTGCCAGCAGCCCTCCAGGGGGTGACGAGCAGTACTTC. It codes for CASSPPGGDEQYF.

The V call is TRBV18, the J call TRBJ2-3; 8 bases align to TRBD1. Germline V gives CDR1 KGHSH, CDR2 LQKENI. V shed 6 bases, J shed 3 bases, and the junction held 8 bases outside the gene matches. This CDR3 has 15 residues. This CDR3 reads CASSRTGMRTDTQYF. CDR3 DNA sequence: TGTGCCAGCTCGCGGACAGGGATGAGGACAGATACGCAGTATTTT.

This clonotype came up many times. V usage is TRBV30 and J usage is TRBJ2-6, with D hard to call. The CDR3 length is 15 residues. V was pared by 0 bases and J by 0 bases, with 6 bases between. CDR1 GTSNPN and CDR2 SVGIG come from the germline V gene (reference sequence). CDR3 region: CAWSVRGSGANVLTF. Here the CDR3 DNA reads TGTGCCTGGAGTGTACGTGGCTCTGGGGCCAACGTCCTGACTTTC.

This clonotype was recorded at least ten times. This chain links TRBV4-3 with TRBJ2-5; unclear D gene. The CDR3 has 14 residues. Between the trimmed V and J ends, which lost 0 bases and 5 bases, there was a span of 10 bases. Germline values: CDR1 LGHNA, CDR2 YSLEER. As DNA, the CDR3 is TGCGCCAGCAGCCAAGACCCCTTAGCTGAGACCCAGTACTTC. Its protein is CASSQDPLAETQYF.

The genes are TRBV11-2 and TRBJ1-6; 9 positions agree with TRBD1. The CDR3 extends over 15 amino acids. V lost 5 bases, J lost 10 bases, and 9 bases stayed unmatched. Germline lookup yields CDR1 SGHAT and CDR2 FQNNGV. This CDR3 is CASSPPGTGRSPLHF. The CDR3 nucleotides are TGTGCCAGCAGCCCACCAGGGACAGGGCGGTCACCCCTCCACTTT.

The rearrangement links TRBV20-1 to TRBJ2-7; perhaps D is TRBD1 or TRBD2 (5 bases each). Trimming cost V 5 bases and J 0 bases, with 11 bases left between them. The germline V gene encodes CDR1 DFQATT and CDR2 SNEGSKA (reference sequence). The CDR3 covers 13 residues. The CDR3 loop reads CSAGTMISYEQYF. In DNA, the CDR3 is TGCAGTGCTGGGACGATGATCTCCTACGAGCAGTACTTC.

Many counts were recorded for this clonotype. The CDR3 reads CASSSYRDGGETQYF. CDR3 DNA sequence: TGCGCCAGCAGCTCGTACCGGGACGGCGGCGAGACCCAGTACTTC. The genes are TRBV5-1 and TRBJ2-5; D may match TRBD1 or TRBD2 (5 bases each). The germline gives CDR1 SGHRS, CDR2 YFSETQ. The CDR3 length is 15 residues. Trimming left V 3 bases short and J 5 bases short, with 17 bases between. The entire variable domain, with the rest obtained from reference TRBV5-1 and TRBJ2-5, is as follows: KAGVTQTPRYLIKTRGQQVTLSCSPISGHRSVSWYQQTPGQGLQFLFEYFSETQRNKGNFPGRFSGRQFSNSRSEMNVSTLELGDSALYLCASSSYRDGGETQYFGPGTRLLVL.

Only a few counts were recorded for this clonotype. The chain combines TRBV30 with TRBJ2-4; 7 positions agree with TRBD2. The CDR3 loop spans 17 amino acids. Germline V gene lookup returns CDR1 GTSNPN and CDR2 SVGIG (reference sequence). With 2 bases clipped from V and 9 bases from J, the junction kept 19 bases outside the gene matches. For the CDR3, the DNA is TGTGCCTGGAGTATCTTAGGGTTCGGGGCTAGCGGTGGCATTCAGTACTTC. It specifies CAWSILGFGASGGIQYF.

Many counts were recorded for this clonotype. At one end the junction does not follow the germline gene, possibly because of a read error. The genes are TRBV29-1 and TRBJ2-1; 10 bases agree with TRBD2. Germline-derived CDR1 and CDR2 are SQVTM and ANQGSEA. The CDR3 consists of 14 residues. The CDR3 reads CSAERGGSFNEQFF. The DNA of the CDR3 is TGCAGCGCAGAGCGGGGGGGCTCCTTCAATGAGCAGTTCTTC.

This clonotype was seen many times. CDR3 sequence (DNA): TGTGCCAGCAGCCATCGCGGGGCTCGAGAGCAGTACTTC. Translation: CASSHRGAREQYF. The V and J genes are TRBV7-9 and TRBJ2-7, with a possible D match to TRBD2 (6 bases). V lost 5 bases to trimming and J lost 7 bases, with 15 bases between them. The V gene's germline CDR1 is SEHNR and CDR2 FQNEAQ (reference sequence). The CDR3 is 13 amino acids.

This clonotype occurred many times. The chain is built from TRBV29-1 and TRBJ1-1; D might be TRBD1 (5 bases). The CDR3 contains 16 residues. Germline lookup yields CDR1 SQVTM and CDR2 ANQGSEA. V dropped 6 bases and J dropped 0 bases, with 20 bases sitting between them. The CDR3 region is CSVGWSGRRMNTEAFF. The CDR3 nucleotides read TGCAGCGTCGGGTGGTCGGGACGGCGAATGAACACTGAAGCTTTCTTT.

This clonotype was detected a few times. V is TRBV7-9 and J is TRBJ2-7; D is ambiguous. There are 14 residues in the CDR3. V dropped 0 bases and J dropped 2 bases, with 8 bases sitting between them. CDR1 is SEHNR and CDR2 is FQNEAQ in the germline V gene (reference sequence). The CDR3 sequence is CASSLALATYEQYF. CDR3 bases: TGTGCCAGCAGCTTAGCATTGGCCACCTACGAGCAGTACTTC.

This clonotype was picked up many times. The J gene is TRBJ2-1, the V gene TRBV14, with D possibly matching TRBD2 (6 bases). Germline assignment: CDR1 SGHDN and CDR2 FVKESK. Trimming pared 4 bases from V and 5 bases from J, leaving 15 bases between. This CDR3 is 15 amino acids long. The CDR3 here is CASSRGDPRHNEQFF. CDR3 DNA sequence: TGTGCCAGCAGCCGCGGGGACCCACGACACAATGAGCAGTTCTTC.